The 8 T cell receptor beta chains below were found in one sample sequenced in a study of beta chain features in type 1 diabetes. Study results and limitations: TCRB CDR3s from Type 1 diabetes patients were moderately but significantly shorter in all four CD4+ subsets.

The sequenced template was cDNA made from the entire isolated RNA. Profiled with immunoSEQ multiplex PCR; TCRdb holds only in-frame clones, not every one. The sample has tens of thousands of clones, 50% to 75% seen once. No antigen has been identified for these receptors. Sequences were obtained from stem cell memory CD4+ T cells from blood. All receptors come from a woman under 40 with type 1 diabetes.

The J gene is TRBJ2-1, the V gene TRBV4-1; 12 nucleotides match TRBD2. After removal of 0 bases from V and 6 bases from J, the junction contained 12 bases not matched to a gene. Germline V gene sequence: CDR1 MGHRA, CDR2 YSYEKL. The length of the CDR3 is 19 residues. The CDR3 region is CASSQERLAGVTVSNEQFF. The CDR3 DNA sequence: TGCGCCAGCAGCCAAGAGAGACTAGCGGGAGTGACGGTAAGCAATGAGCAGTTCTTC.

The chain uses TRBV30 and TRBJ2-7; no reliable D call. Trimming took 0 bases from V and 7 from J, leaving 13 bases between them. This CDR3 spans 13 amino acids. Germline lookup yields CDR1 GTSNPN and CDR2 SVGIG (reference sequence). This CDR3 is CAWSVMELGEQYF. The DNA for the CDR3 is TGTGCCTGGAGTGTAATGGAGCTTGGAGAGCAGTACTTC.

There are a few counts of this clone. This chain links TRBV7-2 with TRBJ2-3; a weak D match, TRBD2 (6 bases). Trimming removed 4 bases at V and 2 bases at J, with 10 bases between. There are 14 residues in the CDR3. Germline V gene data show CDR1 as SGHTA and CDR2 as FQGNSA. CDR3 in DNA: TGTGCCAGCAGCTCGACTAGTTTCACAGATACGCAGTATTTT. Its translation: CASSSTSFTDTQYF.

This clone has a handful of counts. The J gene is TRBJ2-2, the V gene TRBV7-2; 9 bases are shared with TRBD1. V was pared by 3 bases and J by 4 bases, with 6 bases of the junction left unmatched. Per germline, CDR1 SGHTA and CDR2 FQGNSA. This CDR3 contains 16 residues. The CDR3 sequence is CASSFDRGWTTGELFF. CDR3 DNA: TGTGCCAGCAGCTTTGACAGGGGGTGGACCACCGGGGAGCTGTTTTTT.

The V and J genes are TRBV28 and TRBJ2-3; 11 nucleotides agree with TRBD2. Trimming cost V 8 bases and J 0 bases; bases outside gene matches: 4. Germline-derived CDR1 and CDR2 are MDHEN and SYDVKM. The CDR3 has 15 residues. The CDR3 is CASGTSGASTDTQYF. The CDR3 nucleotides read TGTGCCAGCGGGACTAGCGGAGCTAGCACAGATACGCAGTATTTT.

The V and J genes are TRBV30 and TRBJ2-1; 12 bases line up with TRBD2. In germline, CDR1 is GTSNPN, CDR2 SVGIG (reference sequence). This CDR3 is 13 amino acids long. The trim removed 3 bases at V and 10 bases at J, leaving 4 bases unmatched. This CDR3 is CAWRGLAGWEQFF. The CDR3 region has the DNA TGTGCCTGGAGAGGACTAGCGGGATGGGAGCAGTTCTTC.

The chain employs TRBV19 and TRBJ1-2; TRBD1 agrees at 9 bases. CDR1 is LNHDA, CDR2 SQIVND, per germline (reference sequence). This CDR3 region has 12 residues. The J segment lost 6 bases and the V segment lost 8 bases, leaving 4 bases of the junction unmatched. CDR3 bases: TGTGCCAGTGTACAGGGGGCAGATGGCTACACCTTC. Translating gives CASVQGADGYTF.

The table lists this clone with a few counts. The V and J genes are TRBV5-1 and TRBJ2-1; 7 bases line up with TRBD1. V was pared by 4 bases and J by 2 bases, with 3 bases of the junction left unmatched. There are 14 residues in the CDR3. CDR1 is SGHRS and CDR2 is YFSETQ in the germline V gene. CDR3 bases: TGCGCCAGCAGCACAGGGGCTACCTACAATGAGCAGTTCTTC. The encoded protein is CASSTGATYNEQFF.